The 23 T cell receptor beta chains below all came from one sample that was sequenced in a study of cytomegalovirus exposure and HLA in healthy donors. The PCR made use of 60 Vbeta and 13 Jbeta primers. TCRdb's copy holds only in-frame clones and misses some; the assay was immunoSEQ multiplex PCR. This repertoire includes 70,000 or so clones. Sequenced input: PBMCs. The source is a boy aged 5 to 17 in good health and CMV-seronegative.

The chain carries TRBV7-8 and TRBJ2-7, with TRBD1 matching over 8 bases. The CDR3 totals 15 residues. The germline gives CDR1 SGHVS, CDR2 FQNEAQ. V lost 6 bases and J lost 6; bases outside the gene matches: 13. CDR3 loop: CASRRGQEGTAEQYF. For the CDR3, the DNA is TGTGCCAGCAGAAGGGGACAGGAAGGTACCGCCGAGCAGTACTTC.

The chain joins TRBV15 to TRBJ2-7, with 8 bases aligning to TRBD2. V shed 5 bases and J 3 bases; nucleotides not matched to a gene: 6. CDR3 length: 14 residues. Germline CDR1 and CDR2: LNHNV and YYDKDF (reference sequence). The CDR3 region is CATSGGLAVYEQYF. The CDR3 region has the DNA TGTGCCACCAGCGGTGGACTAGCCGTCTACGAGCAGTACTTC.

The chain carries TRBV20-1 and TRBJ2-5, with 7 bases aligning to TRBD2. Germline V CDR1 and CDR2: DFQATT, SNEGSKA (reference sequence). Germline trimming cut 5 bases from V and 9 bases from J; bases unmatched to any gene: 0. The CDR3 loop spans 9 amino acids. DNA of the CDR3: TGCAGTGCTGGGGGGGCCCAGTACTTC. Translated: CSAGGAQYF.

The chain couples TRBV5-6 to TRBJ2-5, with 13 bases that match TRBD2. The germline gives CDR1 SGHDT, CDR2 YYEEEE. CDR3 length: 16 amino acids. V shed 2 bases, J shed 4 bases, and the junction held 5 bases outside the gene matches. The CDR3 sequence: CASSLGTSGITETQYF. CDR3 in DNA: TGTGCCAGCAGCTTAGGGACTAGCGGGATCACAGAGACCCAGTACTTC. Full variable domain (outside the CDR3, taken from reference TRBV5-6 and TRBJ2-5): DAGVTQSPTHLIKTRGQQVTLRCSPKSGHDTVSWYQQALGQGPQFIFQYYEEEERQRGNFPDRFSGHQFPNYSSELNVNALLLGDSALYLCASSLGTSGITETQYFGPGTRLLVL.

With regard to this clone: One end of the junction fails to match germline, which may point to a read error. The chain uses TRBV5-1 and TRBJ2-4; 8 bases fit TRBD1. Germline CDR1 SGHRS, CDR2 YFSETQ. The CDR3 consists of 14 residues. CDR3 residues: CASSLGQEVDIQYF. The DNA of the CDR3 is TGCGCCAGCAGTTTGGGACAGGAGGTGGACATTCAGTACTTC.

This chain uses TRBV7-2 with TRBJ2-1; D is ambiguous. This CDR3 is built from 12 residues. Trimming left V 5 bases short and J 10 bases short, with 12 bases between. Germline CDR1 is SGHTA and CDR2 is FQGNSA. CDR3 sequence: CASSPSSREQFF. CDR3 nucleotides: TGTGCCAGCAGCCCCTCCTCTCGGGAGCAGTTCTTC.

J is TRBJ1-5 and V is TRBV5-6, with D uncertain. V was cut by 0 bases and J by 1 base, with 11 bases left in between. This CDR3 has 16 amino acids. Germline CDR1 SGHDT, CDR2 YYEEEE. CDR3 in amino acids: CASSLDSGGSNQPQHF. Written as DNA, the CDR3 is TGTGCCAGCAGCTTGGACTCCGGAGGGAGCAATCAGCCCCAGCATTTT.

The V and J genes are TRBV2 and TRBJ1-3; the D is unclear. V was clipped by 1 base and J by 4 bases, with 11 bases between them. Germline values: CDR1 SNHLY, CDR2 FYNNEI. This CDR3 spans 15 amino acids. CDR3 loop: CASSEGRGPGNTIYF. CDR3 DNA: TGTGCCAGCAGTGAAGGAAGAGGGCCCGGAAACACCATATATTTT. Looking up the rest from reference TRBV2 and TRBJ1-3 gives the full variable domain: EPEVTQTPSHQVTQMGQEVILRCVPISNHLYFYWYRQILGQKVEFLVSFYNNEISEKSEIFDDQFSVERPDGSNFTLKIRSTKLEDSAMYFCASSEGRGPGNTIYFGEGSWLTVV.

This chain uses TRBV19 with TRBJ1-1; no clear D gene. Germline lookup yields CDR1 LNHDA and CDR2 SQIVND (reference sequence). Trimming took off 9 bases at V and 3 bases at J, with 11 bases between the two ends. This CDR3 contains 12 residues. The CDR3 sequence is CASSRRDTEAFF. The DNA for the CDR3 is TGTGCCAGCTCCAGGAGGGACACTGAAGCTTTCTTT.

This chain connects TRBV19 to TRBJ2-7; TRBD1 agrees at 8 bases. V shed 6 bases and J 3 bases; nucleotides not matched to a gene: 10. Germline CDR1 LNHDA, CDR2 SQIVND (reference sequence). The CDR3 is 15 amino acids. CDR3 sequence: CASSKRQGWGYEQYF. The CDR3 DNA sequence: TGTGCCAGTAGCAAAAGACAGGGGTGGGGCTACGAGCAGTACTTC.

The chain combines TRBV6-5 with TRBJ1-1, with unresolved D. V shed 2 bases and J shed 4 bases, with 8 bases lying between them. CDR1 is MNHEY, CDR2 SVGAGI, per germline. The CDR3 loop spans 13 amino acids. The CDR3 reads CASSYGWSTEAFF. CDR3 DNA: TGTGCCAGCAGTTACGGGTGGAGCACTGAAGCTTTCTTT.

The gene calls are TRBV2 and TRBJ1-4, with 9 bases aligning to TRBD1. With 4 bases clipped from V and 8 bases from J, the junction kept 14 bases outside the gene matches. Germline V gene lookup returns CDR1 SNHLY and CDR2 FYNNEI. The CDR3 totals 17 residues. CDR3 loop: CASSGLQGAGITEKLFF. The CDR3 DNA sequence: TGTGCCAGCAGTGGTTTACAGGGGGCCGGAATCACGGAAAAACTGTTTTTT.

This rearrangement joins TRBV7-9 to TRBJ1-2; 7 nucleotides match TRBD1. This CDR3 spans 18 amino acids. J was trimmed by 4 bases and V by 4 bases; bases with no gene match: 18. CDR1 and CDR2 (germline): SEHNR, FQNEAQ (reference sequence). The CDR3 DNA sequence: TGTGCCAGCAGCTCCCACAGGGGACTTCTTTCCTTTCCCTATGGCTACACCTTC. It translates to CASSSHRGLLSFPYGYTF.

The chain recombines TRBV5-1 with TRBJ1-1; D possibly corresponds to TRBD1 (6 bases). The CDR3 consists of 13 residues. CDR1 and CDR2 (germline): SGHRS, YFSETQ. V gave up 5 bases and J gave up 1 base, with 9 bases separating them. CDR3 protein: CASRRGGNTEAFF. In DNA form, the CDR3 reads TGCGCCAGCAGACGAGGGGGGAACACTGAAGCTTTCTTT.

The chain is built from TRBV5-1 and TRBJ2-7, with TRBD2 matching over 8 bases. Germline CDR1 reads SGHRS; CDR2 reads YFSETQ. The trim removed 0 bases at V and 6 bases at J, leaving 8 bases unmatched. The CDR3 has 15 amino acids. The CDR3 is CASSLEAGEGREQYF. The CDR3 DNA follows: TGCGCCAGCAGCTTGGAAGCGGGAGAAGGACGCGAGCAGTACTTC.

J is TRBJ2-7 and V is TRBV4-1; D is uncertain. The CDR3 spans 16 residues. Germline CDR1 MGHRA, CDR2 YSYEKL. Trimming cost V 2 bases and J 0 bases, with 14 bases left between them. In DNA form, the CDR3 reads TGCGCCAGCAGCCAAAACCTGAGGCCGAGCTCCTACGAGCAGTACTTC. This encodes CASSQNLRPSSYEQYF.

This rearrangement joins TRBV29-1 to TRBJ2-5; 8 bases agree with TRBD1. CDR1 and CDR2 (germline): SQVTM, ANQGSEA. CDR3 length equals 15 residues. The ends lost 8 bases at V and 5 bases at J; junction bases unmatched: 16. The CDR3 loop is CSTHRGRGLEETQYF. Written as DNA, the CDR3 is TGCAGCACCCATCGGGGCAGGGGGCTGGAGGAGACCCAGTACTTC.

The rearrangement links TRBV7-3 to TRBJ2-1; 10 nucleotides agree with TRBD2. This CDR3 region has 15 residues. J gave up 9 bases and V 1 base, and 6 bases lay outside the gene matches. Germline V CDR1 and CDR2: SGHTA, FQGTGA. This chain's CDR3 is CASSLMSSGSGEQFF. In DNA, the CDR3 is TGTGCCAGCAGCTTAATGTCTAGCGGGAGTGGTGAGCAGTTCTTC.

This sequence joins TRBV11-2 and TRBJ2-7; 7 nucleotides align to TRBD1. From germline, CDR1 is SGHAT and CDR2 FQNNGV. V was pared by 5 bases and J by 2 bases, with 6 bases of the junction left unmatched. The CDR3 extends over 14 amino acids. For the CDR3, the DNA is TGTGCCAGCAGCCGACAGGGTGTTGCCTACGAGCAGTACTTC. It codes for CASSRQGVAYEQYF.

V is TRBV4-3 and J is TRBJ2-7; D is unresolved. CDR3 size: 13 residues. Looked up from germline, CDR1 is LGHNA and CDR2 is YSLEER. V lost 1 base and J 6 bases, leaving 10 bases between the germline ends. This chain's CDR3 is CASSQGEYGEQYF. The CDR3 DNA sequence: TGCGCCAGCAGCCAAGGAGAGTACGGCGAGCAGTACTTC.

The chain couples TRBV6-1 to TRBJ2-3; 10 positions agree with TRBD2. The CDR3 is made up of 13 amino acids. V was pared by 8 bases and J by 3 bases, with 2 bases of the junction left unmatched. Germline-derived CDR1 and CDR2 are MNHNS and SASEGT. CDR3 sequence reads: CASGTSETDTQYF. As DNA, the CDR3 is TGTGCCAGCGGGACTAGCGAAACAGATACGCAGTATTTT.

V and J are TRBV19 and TRBJ1-2; D unclear. Trimming took 3 bases from V and 1 from J, leaving 6 bases between them. CDR1 and CDR2 from the germline V gene are LNHDA and SQIVND (reference sequence). The length of the CDR3 is 13 residues. CDR3 nucleotide sequence: TGTGCCAGTAGTATCGCACTTAACTATGGCTACACCTTC. Translating it yields CASSIALNYGYTF.

The chain recombines TRBV4-1 with TRBJ2-4; 14 nucleotides agree with TRBD2. Germline CDR1 MGHRA, CDR2 YSYEKL. This CDR3 has 12 amino acids. V shed 4 bases, J shed 15 bases, and the junction held 2 bases outside the gene matches. The CDR3 DNA is TGCGCCAGCAGCCCGACTAGCGGGGGGGTGTACTTC. It yields the protein CASSPTSGGVYF.